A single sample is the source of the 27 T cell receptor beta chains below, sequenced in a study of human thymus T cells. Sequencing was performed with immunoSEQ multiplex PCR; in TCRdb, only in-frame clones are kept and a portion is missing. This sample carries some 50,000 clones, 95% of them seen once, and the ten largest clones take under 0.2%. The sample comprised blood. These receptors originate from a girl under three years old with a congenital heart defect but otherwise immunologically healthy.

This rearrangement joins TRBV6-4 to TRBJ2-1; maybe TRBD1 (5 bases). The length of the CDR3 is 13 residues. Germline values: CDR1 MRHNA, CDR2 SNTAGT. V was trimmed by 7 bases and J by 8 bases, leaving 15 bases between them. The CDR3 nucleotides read TGTGCCAGCACGCAGGGTGCATTCCATGAGCAGTTCTTC. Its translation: CASTQGAFHEQFF.

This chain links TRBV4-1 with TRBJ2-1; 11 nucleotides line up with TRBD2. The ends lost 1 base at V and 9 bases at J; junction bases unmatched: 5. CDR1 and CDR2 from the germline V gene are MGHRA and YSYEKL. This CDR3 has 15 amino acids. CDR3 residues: CASSQAGTSGGEQFF. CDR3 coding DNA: TGCGCCAGCAGCCAAGCAGGGACTAGCGGTGGTGAGCAGTTCTTC.

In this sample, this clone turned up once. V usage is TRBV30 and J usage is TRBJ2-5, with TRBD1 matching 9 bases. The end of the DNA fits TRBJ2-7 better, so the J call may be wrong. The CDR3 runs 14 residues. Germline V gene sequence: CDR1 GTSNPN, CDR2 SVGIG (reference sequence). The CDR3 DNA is TGTGCCTGGACCCGGGGACAGGGTCCCCACGAGCAGTACTTC. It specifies CAWTRGQGPHEQYF.

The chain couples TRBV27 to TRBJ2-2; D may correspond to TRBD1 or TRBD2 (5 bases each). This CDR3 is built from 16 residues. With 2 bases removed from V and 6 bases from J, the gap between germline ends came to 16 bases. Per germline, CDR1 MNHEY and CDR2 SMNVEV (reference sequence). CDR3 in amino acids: CASSLIGTPEAGELFF. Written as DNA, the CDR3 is TGTGCCAGCAGTTTAATAGGGACCCCAGAGGCCGGGGAGCTGTTTTTT.

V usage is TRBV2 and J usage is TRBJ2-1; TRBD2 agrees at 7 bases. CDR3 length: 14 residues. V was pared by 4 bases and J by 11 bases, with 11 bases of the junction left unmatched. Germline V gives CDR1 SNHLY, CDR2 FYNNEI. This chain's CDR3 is CASSGGTIGAKQFF. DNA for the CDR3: TGTGCCAGCAGTGGGGGGACTATCGGGGCAAAGCAGTTCTTC.

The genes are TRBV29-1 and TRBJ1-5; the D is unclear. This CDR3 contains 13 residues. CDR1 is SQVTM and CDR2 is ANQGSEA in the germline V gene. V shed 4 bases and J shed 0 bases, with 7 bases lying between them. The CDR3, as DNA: TGCAGCGTTGTGGAAAATAGCAATCAGCCCCAGCATTTT. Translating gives CSVVENSNQPQHF. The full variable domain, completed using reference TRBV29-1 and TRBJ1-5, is SAVISQKPSRDICQRGTSLTIQCQVDSQVTMMFWYRQQPGQSLTLIATANQGSEATYESGFVIDKFPISRPNLTFSTLTVSNMSPEDSSIYLCSVVENSNQPQHFGDGTRLSIL.

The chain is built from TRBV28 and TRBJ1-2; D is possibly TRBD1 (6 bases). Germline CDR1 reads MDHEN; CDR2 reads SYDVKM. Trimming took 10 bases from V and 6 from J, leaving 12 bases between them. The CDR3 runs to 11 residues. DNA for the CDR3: TGTGCCACCACGGACAGAAATGGCTACACCTTC. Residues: CATTDRNGYTF.

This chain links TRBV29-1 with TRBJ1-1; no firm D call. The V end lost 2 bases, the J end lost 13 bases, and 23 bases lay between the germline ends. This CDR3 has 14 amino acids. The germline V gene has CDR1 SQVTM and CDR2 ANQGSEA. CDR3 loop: CSVELLRWSKVGFF. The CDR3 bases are TGCAGCGTTGAACTACTGCGGTGGTCGAAGGTTGGTTTCTTT.

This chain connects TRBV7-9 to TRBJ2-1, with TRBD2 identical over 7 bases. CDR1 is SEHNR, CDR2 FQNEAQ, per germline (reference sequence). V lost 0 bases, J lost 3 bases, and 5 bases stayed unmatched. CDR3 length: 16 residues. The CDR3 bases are TGTGCCAGCAGCTTAGCGGGAGGGCCGCGCTACAATGAGCAGTTCTTC. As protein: CASSLAGGPRYNEQFF.

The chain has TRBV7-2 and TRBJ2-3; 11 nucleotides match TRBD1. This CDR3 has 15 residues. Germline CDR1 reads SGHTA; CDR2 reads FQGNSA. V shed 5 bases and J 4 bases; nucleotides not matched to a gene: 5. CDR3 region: CASSNWDRGADTQYF. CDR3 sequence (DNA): TGTGCCAGCAGCAACTGGGACAGGGGGGCAGATACGCAGTATTTT.

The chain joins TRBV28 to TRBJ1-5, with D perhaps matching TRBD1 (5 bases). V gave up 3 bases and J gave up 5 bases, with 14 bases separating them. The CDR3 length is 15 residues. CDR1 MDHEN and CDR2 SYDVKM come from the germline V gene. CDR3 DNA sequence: TGTGCCAGCAGTTTCGGGGCAGGCCTCTATCAGCCCCAGCATTTT. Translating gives CASSFGAGLYQPQHF.

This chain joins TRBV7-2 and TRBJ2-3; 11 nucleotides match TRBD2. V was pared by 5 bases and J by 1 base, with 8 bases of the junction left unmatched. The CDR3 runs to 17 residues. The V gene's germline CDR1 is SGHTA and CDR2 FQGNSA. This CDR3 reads CASSHRLAGKGTDTQYF. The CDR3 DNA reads TGTGCCAGCAGCCATCGACTAGCGGGAAAAGGCACAGATACGCAGTATTTT.

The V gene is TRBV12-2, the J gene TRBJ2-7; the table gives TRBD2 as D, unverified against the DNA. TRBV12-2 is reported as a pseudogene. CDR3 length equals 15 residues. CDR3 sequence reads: CASRFETSGAYEQYF. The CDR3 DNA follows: TGTGCAAGTCGCTTCGAGACTAGCGGAGCCTACGAGCAGTACTTC.

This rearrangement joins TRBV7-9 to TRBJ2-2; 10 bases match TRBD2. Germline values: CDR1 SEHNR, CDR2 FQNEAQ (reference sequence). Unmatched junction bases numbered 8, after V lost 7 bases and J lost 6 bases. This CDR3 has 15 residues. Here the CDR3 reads CASTKREGLAGELFF. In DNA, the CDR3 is TGTGCCAGCACAAAGCGGGAGGGCCTGGCCGGGGAGCTGTTTTTT.

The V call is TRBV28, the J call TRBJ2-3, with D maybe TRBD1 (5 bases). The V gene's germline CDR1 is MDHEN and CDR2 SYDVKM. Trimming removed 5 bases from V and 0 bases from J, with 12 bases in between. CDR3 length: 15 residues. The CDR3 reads CASSRQGGSTDTQYF. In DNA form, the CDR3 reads TGTGCCAGCAGTCGGCAGGGTGGGAGCACAGATACGCAGTATTTT.

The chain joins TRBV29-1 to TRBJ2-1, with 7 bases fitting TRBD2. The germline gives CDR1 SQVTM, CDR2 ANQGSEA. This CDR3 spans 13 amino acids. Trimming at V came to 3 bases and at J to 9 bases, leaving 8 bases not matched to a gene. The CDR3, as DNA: TGCAGCGTTGAGGGCGGGAGTATCAGTGAGCAGTTCTTC. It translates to CSVEGGSISEQFF.

CDR3 nucleotides: TGTGCCAGCTCACCACGACTAAATGAGCAGTTCTTC. Translation gives CASSPRLNEQFF. V is TRBV18 and J is TRBJ2-1; possible D gene TRBD2, 5 bases. Trimming left V 1 base short and J 7 bases short, with 5 bases between. This CDR3 region has 12 residues. Germline assignment: CDR1 KGHSH and CDR2 LQKENI.

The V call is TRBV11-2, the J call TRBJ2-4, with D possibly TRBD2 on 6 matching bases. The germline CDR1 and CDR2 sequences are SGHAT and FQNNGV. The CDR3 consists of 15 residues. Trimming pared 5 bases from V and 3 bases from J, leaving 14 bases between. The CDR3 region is CASSRPLADKNIQYF. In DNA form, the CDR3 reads TGTGCCAGCAGCCGCCCGTTAGCGGACAAAAACATTCAGTACTTC. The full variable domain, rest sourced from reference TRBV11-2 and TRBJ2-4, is EAGVAQSPRYKIIEKRQSVAFWCNPISGHATLYWYQQILGQGPKLLIQFQNNGVVDDSQLPKDRFSAERLKGVDSTLKIQPAKLEDSAVYLCASSRPLADKNIQYFGAGTRLSVL.

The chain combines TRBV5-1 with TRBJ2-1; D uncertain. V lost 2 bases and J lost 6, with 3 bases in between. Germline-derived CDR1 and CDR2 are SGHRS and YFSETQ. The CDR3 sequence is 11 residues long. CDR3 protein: CASSFSNEQFF. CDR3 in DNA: TGCGCCAGCAGCTTTAGCAATGAGCAGTTCTTC. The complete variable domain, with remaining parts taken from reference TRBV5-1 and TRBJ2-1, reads KAGVTQTPRYLIKTRGQQVTLSCSPISGHRSVSWYQQTPGQGLQFLFEYFSETQRNKGNFPGRFSGRQFSNSRSEMNVSTLELGDSALYLCASSFSNEQFFGPGTRLTVL.

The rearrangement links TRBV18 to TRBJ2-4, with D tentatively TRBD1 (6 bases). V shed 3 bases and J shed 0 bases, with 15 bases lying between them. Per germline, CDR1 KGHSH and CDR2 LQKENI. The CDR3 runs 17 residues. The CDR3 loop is CASSPKTGPLAKNIQYF. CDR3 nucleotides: TGTGCCAGCTCACCTAAGACAGGACCACTAGCCAAAAACATTCAGTACTTC.

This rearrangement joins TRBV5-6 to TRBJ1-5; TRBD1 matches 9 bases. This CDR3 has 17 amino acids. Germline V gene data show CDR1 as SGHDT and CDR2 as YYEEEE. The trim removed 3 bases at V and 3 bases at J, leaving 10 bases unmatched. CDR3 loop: CASSSRPGTGNNQPQHF. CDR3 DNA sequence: TGTGCCAGCAGCTCGCGTCCCGGGACAGGGAACAATCAGCCCCAGCATTTT. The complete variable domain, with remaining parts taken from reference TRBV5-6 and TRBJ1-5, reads DAGVTQSPTHLIKTRGQQVTLRCSPKSGHDTVSWYQQALGQGPQFIFQYYEEEERQRGNFPDRFSGHQFPNYSSELNVNALLLGDSALYLCASSSRPGTGNNQPQHFGDGTRLSIL.

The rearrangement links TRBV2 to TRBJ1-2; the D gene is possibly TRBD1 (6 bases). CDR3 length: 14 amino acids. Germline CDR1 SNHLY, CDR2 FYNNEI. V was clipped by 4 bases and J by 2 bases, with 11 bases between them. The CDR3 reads CASSVRGWNYGYTF. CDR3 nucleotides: TGTGCCAGCAGTGTAAGGGGGTGGAACTATGGCTACACCTTC.

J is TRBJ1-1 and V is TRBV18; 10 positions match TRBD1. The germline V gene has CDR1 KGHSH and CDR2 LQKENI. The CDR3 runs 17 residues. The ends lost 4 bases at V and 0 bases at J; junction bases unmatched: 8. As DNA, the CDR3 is TGTGCCAGCTCACTGACGACAGGGGGCATAATGAACACTGAAGCTTTCTTT. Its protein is CASSLTTGGIMNTEAFF.

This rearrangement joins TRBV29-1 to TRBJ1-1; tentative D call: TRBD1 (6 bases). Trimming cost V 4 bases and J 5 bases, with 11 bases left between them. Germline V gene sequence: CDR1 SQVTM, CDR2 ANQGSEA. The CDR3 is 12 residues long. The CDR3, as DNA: TGCAGCGTTGTGGGGGGCGGGACTGAAGCTTTCTTT. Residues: CSVVGGGTEAFF.

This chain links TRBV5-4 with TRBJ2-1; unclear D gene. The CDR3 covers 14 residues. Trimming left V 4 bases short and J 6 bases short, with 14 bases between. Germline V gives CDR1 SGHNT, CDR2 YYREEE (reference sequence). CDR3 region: CASSPDTQLNEQFF. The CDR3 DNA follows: TGTGCCAGCAGCCCCGACACACAGCTCAATGAGCAGTTCTTC.

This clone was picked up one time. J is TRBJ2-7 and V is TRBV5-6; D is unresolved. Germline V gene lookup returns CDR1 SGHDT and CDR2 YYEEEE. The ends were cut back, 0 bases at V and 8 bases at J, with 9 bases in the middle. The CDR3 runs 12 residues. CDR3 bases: TGTGCCAGCAGCTTGGCCTCGAGGAAGCAGTACTTC. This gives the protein CASSLASRKQYF.

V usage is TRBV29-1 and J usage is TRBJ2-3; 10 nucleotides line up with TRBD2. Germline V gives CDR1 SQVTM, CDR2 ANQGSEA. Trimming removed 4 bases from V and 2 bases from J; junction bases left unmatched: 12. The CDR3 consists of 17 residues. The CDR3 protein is CSVALMRSGRATDTQYF. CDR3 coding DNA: TGCAGCGTTGCCCTCATGAGAAGCGGGAGGGCCACAGATACGCAGTATTTT.